The entry that follows covers one T cell receptor (beta chain) sequence. Its antigen is unknown. Data came from immunoSEQ multiplex PCR; TCRdb stores just in-frame clones and leaves some out. The sample has about 97,000 clones; around 96% are singletons. This entry belongs to a study of T cells in pancreatic ductal adenocarcinoma. Findings and limits, study-wide: The resected pancreatic cancer cohort was biased toward the minority with early-stage disease. Blood had more productive templates and roughly 8-fold more unique clonotypes than tumor.

No neoadjuvant therapy was given to the selected pancreatic ductal adenocarcinoma patients before their surgery. The sequence was obtained from a human donor with pancreatic ductal adenocarcinoma. Specimen: PBMCs.

CDR3 protein: CSVPGLASNEQFF. DNA of the CDR3: TGCAGCGTCCCGGGACTAGCAAGCAATGAGCAGTTCTTC. This chain joins TRBV29-1 and TRBJ2-1, with 9 positions matching TRBD2. CDR3 length: 13 residues. The germline V gene has CDR1 SQVTM and CDR2 ANQGSEA. The V and J ends lost 6 bases and 6 bases, in that order; junction bases with no gene match: 6.